Presented here are 22 T cell receptor beta chains from one specimen sequenced in a study of blood T cell repertoires in COVID-19. Repertoires were generated with immunoSEQ multiplex PCR, while TCRdb's copy carries only in-frame clones and drops some. The sample records about 220,000 clones, around 90% being singletons. The specimen sequenced was PBMCs or T cells enriched from blood (not recorded which). These receptors were obtained from a woman aged 30 to 39 who had recovered from COVID-19.

In this sample, this clone turned up once. CDR3 in amino acids: CASSLGGQPQHF. The DNA for the CDR3 is TGTGCCAGCAGCTTAGGCGGACAGCCCCAGCATTTT. The V gene is TRBV7-8, the J gene TRBJ1-5; D uncertain. Trimming took off 1 base at V and 7 bases at J, with 5 bases between the two ends. Germline V gene data show CDR1 as SGHVS and CDR2 as FQNEAQ. The CDR3 totals 12 residues.

Only one count was recorded for this clone. The V and J genes are TRBV5-1 and TRBJ2-5; 7 nucleotides align to TRBD1. Germline CDR1 is SGHRS and CDR2 is YFSETQ. The CDR3 is 15 residues long. After removal of 2 bases from V and 2 bases from J, the junction contained 6 bases not matched to a gene. The CDR3 DNA is TGCGCCAGCAGCTTTACAGGGGTCCTACAAGAGACCCAGTACTTC. This gives the protein CASSFTGVLQETQYF.

The CDR3 DNA is TGTGCCAGCATCCCGAGGGGGCGCACTGAAGCTTTCTTT. The encoded protein is CASIPRGRTEAFF. The gene calls are TRBV6-5 and TRBJ1-1; the match to TRBD1 covers 7 bases. The CDR3 length is 13 residues. Looked up from germline, CDR1 is MNHEY and CDR2 is SVGAGI. V trimming: 7 bases; J trimming: 4 bases; junction bases outside the gene matches: 6.

This clone has more than one count but fewer than ten. The chain carries TRBV9 and TRBJ1-1, with D possibly being TRBD1 (5 bases). This CDR3 has 15 residues. Germline CDR1 reads SGDLS; CDR2 reads YYNGEE. V was shortened by 4 bases and J by 2 bases, with 15 bases between the two germline ends. CDR3 loop: CASSPSGGLNTEAFF. As DNA, the CDR3 is TGTGCCAGCAGCCCGAGCGGGGGATTAAACACTGAAGCTTTCTTT.

The chain uses TRBV19 and TRBJ2-3; D gene ambiguous. V lost 6 bases and J 2 bases, leaving 18 bases between the germline ends. From germline, CDR1 is LNHDA and CDR2 SQIVND (reference sequence). This CDR3 is 16 amino acids long. CDR3: CASRPRLAQITDTQYF. CDR3 DNA: TGTGCCAGTAGACCACGCCTGGCCCAAATCACAGATACGCAGTATTTT.

CDR3 sequence (DNA): TGTGCCAGCAGCTTAGGCTCCGGGGGCAATCAGCCCCAGCATTTT. Protein sequence: CASSLGSGGNQPQHF. The chain couples TRBV7-6 to TRBJ1-5; D gene unclear. Germline CDR1 reads SGHVS; CDR2 reads FNYEAQ. CDR3 length: 15 residues. The ends were cut back, 1 base at V and 2 bases at J, with 9 bases in the middle.

The V call is TRBV5-1, the J call TRBJ2-5; maybe TRBD2 (6 bases). Germline V gives CDR1 SGHRS, CDR2 YFSETQ. The V and J ends lost 4 bases and 4 bases respectively, with 17 bases between them. This CDR3 contains 15 residues. CDR3 sequence reads: CASSPRLESLETQYF. The CDR3 nucleotides read TGCGCCAGCAGCCCGCGACTAGAGTCTTTAGAGACCCAGTACTTC.

The rearrangement joins TRBV7-9 to TRBJ2-1; tentative D call: TRBD1 (6 bases). This CDR3 has 16 residues. Germline values: CDR1 SEHNR, CDR2 FQNEAQ (reference sequence). Trimming pared 5 bases from V and 1 base from J, leaving 15 bases between. CDR3 in amino acids: CASSPLRGMSYNEQFF. CDR3 DNA: TGTGCCAGCAGCCCCCTCAGGGGCATGTCCTACAATGAGCAGTTCTTC.

The J gene is TRBJ1-6, the V gene TRBV6-5, with a tentative D call TRBD1 (6 bases). The germline V gene has CDR1 MNHEY and CDR2 SVGAGI. The CDR3 length is 13 residues. Trimming removed 4 bases at V and 8 bases at J, with 9 bases between. The CDR3 reads CASSLAGDSPLHF. The CDR3 DNA reads TGTGCCAGCAGTTTGGCAGGGGATTCACCCCTCCACTTT.

The chain is built from TRBV19 and TRBJ2-3; 8 bases fit TRBD1. The CDR3 extends over 14 amino acids. V lost 3 bases to trimming and J lost 11 bases; unmatched junction nucleotides: 10. The germline CDR1 and CDR2 sequences are LNHDA and SQIVND (reference sequence). CDR3 protein: CASSMVDRARGQYF. CDR3 coding DNA: TGTGCCAGTAGTATGGTGGACAGGGCCCGCGGGCAGTATTTT.

The chain uses TRBV5-1 and TRBJ1-2; 10 bases match TRBD1. This CDR3 is 15 amino acids long. Germline CDR1 reads SGHRS; CDR2 reads YFSETQ. Trimming at V came to 5 bases and at J to 8 bases, leaving 12 bases not matched to a gene. For the CDR3, the DNA is TGCGCCAGCAGAGTTTGGACAGGGGGATTTCACGGCTACACCTTC. This translates into CASRVWTGGFHGYTF.

This chain joins TRBV19 and TRBJ1-2, with 7 bases aligning to TRBD1. J was trimmed by 5 bases and V by 5 bases; bases with no gene match: 8. Per germline, CDR1 LNHDA and CDR2 SQIVND (reference sequence). This CDR3 is 14 amino acids long. The CDR3 DNA is TGTGCCAGTAGTTCCCTCGGACAGGCGTATGGCTACACCTTC. Its protein is CASSSLGQAYGYTF.

The chain links TRBV7-9 to TRBJ1-5; D is possibly TRBD1 (5 bases). V lost 4 bases and J lost 3, with 10 bases in between. The CDR3 is 14 amino acids. Germline lookup yields CDR1 SEHNR and CDR2 FQNEAQ (reference sequence). The CDR3 sequence: CASSWRDDNQPQHF. The CDR3 coding sequence is TGTGCCAGCAGCTGGAGGGACGACAATCAGCCCCAGCATTTT.

The J gene is TRBJ1-1, the V gene TRBV6-5; 8 bases fit TRBD1. CDR1 MNHEY and CDR2 SVGAGI come from the germline V gene. Unmatched junction bases numbered 8, after V lost 7 bases and J lost 1 base. This CDR3 is 15 amino acids long. CDR3 region: CASNDRGLGNTEAFF. DNA for the CDR3: TGTGCCAGCAACGACAGGGGCCTTGGGAACACTGAAGCTTTCTTT.

The chain carries TRBV29-1 and TRBJ2-7, with TRBD1 identical over 10 bases. Germline CDR1 is SQVTM and CDR2 is ANQGSEA. The ends lost 0 bases at V and 2 bases at J; junction bases unmatched: 10. The CDR3 extends over 17 amino acids. CDR3 coding DNA: TGCAGCGTTGAAGATCCCTCCGGGACAGGGGTGGCCTACGAGCAGTACTTC. This codes for CSVEDPSGTGVAYEQYF.

This clone has a single count. The chain couples TRBV6-5 to TRBJ2-1, with D possibly TRBD2 on 6 matching bases. CDR1 and CDR2 from the germline V gene are MNHEY and SVGAGI. Trimming shortened V by 4 bases and J by 0 bases, and 10 bases separated the two germline ends. The CDR3 is 15 amino acids. CDR3 DNA: TGTGCCAGCAGTTTGAGGGACTTCTCCTACAATGAGCAGTTCTTC. As protein: CASSLRDFSYNEQFF.

The chain recombines TRBV19 with TRBJ2-2; weak D call: TRBD1 (5 bases). The germline V gene has CDR1 LNHDA and CDR2 SQIVND (reference sequence). The CDR3 loop spans 15 amino acids. V was cut by 8 bases and J by 0 bases, with 13 bases left in between. Written as DNA, the CDR3 is TGTGCCAGTTTTACAGGAGCTGCGAACACCGGGGAGCTGTTTTTT. This encodes CASFTGAANTGELFF.

The chain recombines TRBV24-1 with TRBJ1-6; TRBD1 is a possible D gene (6 bases). CDR1 KGHDR and CDR2 SFDVKD come from the germline V gene. The CDR3 spans 24 residues. V gave up 1 base and J gave up 0 bases, with 30 bases separating them. The CDR3 DNA reads TGTGCCACCAGTGATTTAGGGGGTGGGTTACAGGGTAGAATGACTAACTCCTATAATTCACCCCTCCACTTT. It specifies CATSDLGGGLQGRMTNSYNSPLHF.

V is TRBV4-3 and J is TRBJ2-3, with D possibly matching TRBD1 (6 bases). The germline gives CDR1 LGHNA, CDR2 YSLEER. V gave up 2 bases and J gave up 4 bases, with 13 bases separating them. There are 15 residues in the CDR3. The CDR3 DNA is TGCGCCAGCAGCCAATCGGACAGAAACCCAGATACGCAGTATTTT. Residues: CASSQSDRNPDTQYF.

This clone was counted a single time. The CDR3 DNA is TGCGCCAGCAGCCAATCCGCCGGGACAGGAGTTCTGCGGCGGGGGAATGGCTACACCTTC. Its translation: CASSQSAGTGVLRRGNGYTF. The V and J genes are TRBV4-1 and TRBJ1-2, with 8 positions matching TRBD1. The germline gives CDR1 MGHRA, CDR2 YSYEKL. The length of the CDR3 is 20 residues. Germline trimming cut 2 bases from V and 6 bases from J; bases unmatched to any gene: 23.

V and J are TRBV7-2 and TRBJ2-3, with 9 bases lining up with TRBD2. This CDR3 contains 19 residues. The junction had 12 bases not matched to a gene; V was cut back by 2 bases and J by 0 bases. Germline CDR1 is SGHTA and CDR2 is FQGNSA. CDR3 loop: CASSLKASGAARSTDTQYF. Written as DNA, the CDR3 is TGTGCCAGCAGCTTAAAGGCTAGCGGGGCCGCCCGAAGCACAGATACGCAGTATTTT.

V is TRBV7-2 and J is TRBJ2-7; D gene unclear. The germline V and J ends were trimmed by 6 bases and 3 bases, with 9 bases remaining between them. Germline V lookup: CDR1 SGHTA, CDR2 FQGNSA. This CDR3 contains 12 residues. CDR3 sequence: CASSINSYEQYF. In nucleotides, the CDR3 is TGTGCCAGCAGTATTAACAGCTACGAGCAGTACTTC.